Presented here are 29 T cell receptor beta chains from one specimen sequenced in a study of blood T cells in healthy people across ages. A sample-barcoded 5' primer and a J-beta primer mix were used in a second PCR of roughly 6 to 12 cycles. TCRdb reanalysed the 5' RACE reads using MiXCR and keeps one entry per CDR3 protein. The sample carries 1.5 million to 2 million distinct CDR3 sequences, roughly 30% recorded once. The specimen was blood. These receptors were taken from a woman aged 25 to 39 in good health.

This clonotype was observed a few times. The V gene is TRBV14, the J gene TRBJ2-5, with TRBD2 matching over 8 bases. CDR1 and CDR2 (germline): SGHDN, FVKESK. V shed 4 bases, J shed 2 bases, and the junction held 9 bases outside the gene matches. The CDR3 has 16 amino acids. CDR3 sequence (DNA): TGTGCCAGCAGCCTGCAGGGAGCGGGGGTTCAAGAGACCCAGTACTTC. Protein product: CASSLQGAGVQETQYF.

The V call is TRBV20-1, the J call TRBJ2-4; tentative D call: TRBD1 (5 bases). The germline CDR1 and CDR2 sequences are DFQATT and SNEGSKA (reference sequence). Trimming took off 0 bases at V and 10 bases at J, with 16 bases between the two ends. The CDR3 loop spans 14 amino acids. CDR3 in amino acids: CSARDPLTVDIQYF. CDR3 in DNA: TGCAGTGCTAGAGATCCCTTGACAGTCGATATTCAGTACTTC.

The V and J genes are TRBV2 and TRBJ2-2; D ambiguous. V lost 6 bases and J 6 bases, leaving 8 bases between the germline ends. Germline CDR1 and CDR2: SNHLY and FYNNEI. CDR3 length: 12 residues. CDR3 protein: CASRDRPGELFF. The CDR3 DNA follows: TGTGCCAGCAGAGACCGGCCCGGGGAGCTGTTTTTT. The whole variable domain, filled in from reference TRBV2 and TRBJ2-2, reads EPEVTQTPSHQVTQMGQEVILRCVPISNHLYFYWYRQILGQKVEFLVSFYNNEISEKSEIFDDQFSVERPDGSNFTLKIRSTKLEDSAMYFCASRDRPGELFFGEGSRLTVL.

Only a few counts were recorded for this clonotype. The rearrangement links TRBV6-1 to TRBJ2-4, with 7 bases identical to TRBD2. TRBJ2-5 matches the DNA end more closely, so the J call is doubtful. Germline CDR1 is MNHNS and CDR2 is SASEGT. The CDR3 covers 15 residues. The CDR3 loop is CASSVTAGRRETQYF. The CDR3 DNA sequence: TGTGCCAGCAGTGTCACAGCGGGGCGGAGGGAGACCCAGTACTTC.

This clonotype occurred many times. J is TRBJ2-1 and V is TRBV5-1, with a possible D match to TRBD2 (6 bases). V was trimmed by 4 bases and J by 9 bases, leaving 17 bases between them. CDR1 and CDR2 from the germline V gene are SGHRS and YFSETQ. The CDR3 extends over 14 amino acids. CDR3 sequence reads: CASSVAGSQSEQFF. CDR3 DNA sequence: TGCGCCAGCAGCGTGGCCGGGAGTCAGAGTGAGCAGTTCTTC.

This chain's CDR3 is CASSFGGGMNTEAFF. The CDR3 bases are TGCGCCAGCAGCTTCGGAGGGGGAATGAACACTGAAGCTTTCTTT. This chain connects TRBV5-1 to TRBJ1-1; D possibly corresponds to TRBD1 (6 bases). The CDR3 totals 15 residues. The germline V gene encodes CDR1 SGHRS and CDR2 YFSETQ. The V end was cut by 2 bases, the J end by 0 bases, with 11 bases between.

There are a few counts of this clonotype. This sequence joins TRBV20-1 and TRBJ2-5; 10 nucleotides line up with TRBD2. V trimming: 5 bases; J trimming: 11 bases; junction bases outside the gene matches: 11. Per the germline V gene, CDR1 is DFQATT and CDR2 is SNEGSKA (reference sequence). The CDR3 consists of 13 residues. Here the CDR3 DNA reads TGCAGTGCTGTGGGACTAGCGCCGCTGGGGCAGTACTTC. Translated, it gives CSAVGLAPLGQYF.

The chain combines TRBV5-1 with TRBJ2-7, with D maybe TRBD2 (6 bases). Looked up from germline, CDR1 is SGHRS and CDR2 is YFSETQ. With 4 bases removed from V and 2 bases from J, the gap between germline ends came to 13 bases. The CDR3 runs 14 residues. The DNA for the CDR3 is TGCGCCAGCAGCCGGGTGGACTACACCTACGAGCAGTACTTC. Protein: CASSRVDYTYEQYF.

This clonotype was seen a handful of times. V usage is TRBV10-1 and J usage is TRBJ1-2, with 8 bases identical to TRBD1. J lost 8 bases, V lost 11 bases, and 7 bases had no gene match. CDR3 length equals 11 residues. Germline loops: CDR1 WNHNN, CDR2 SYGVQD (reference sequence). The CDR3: CALQGAEGYTF. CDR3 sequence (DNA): TGCGCCCTCCAGGGGGCGGAAGGCTACACCTTC.

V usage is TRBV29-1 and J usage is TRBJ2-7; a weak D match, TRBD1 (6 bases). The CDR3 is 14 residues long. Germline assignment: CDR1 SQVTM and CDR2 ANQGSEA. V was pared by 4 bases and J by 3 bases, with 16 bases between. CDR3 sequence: CSVVYPDRNYEQYF. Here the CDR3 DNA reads TGCAGCGTTGTGTATCCCGACAGGAACTACGAGCAGTACTTC.

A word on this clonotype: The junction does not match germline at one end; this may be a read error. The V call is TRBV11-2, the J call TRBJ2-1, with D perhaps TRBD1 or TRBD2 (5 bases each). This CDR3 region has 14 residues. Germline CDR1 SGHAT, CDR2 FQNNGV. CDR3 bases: TGTGCCGGCAGCCCAAAACCAGGGAGCAATGAGCAGTTCTTC. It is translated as CAGSPKPGSNEQFF.

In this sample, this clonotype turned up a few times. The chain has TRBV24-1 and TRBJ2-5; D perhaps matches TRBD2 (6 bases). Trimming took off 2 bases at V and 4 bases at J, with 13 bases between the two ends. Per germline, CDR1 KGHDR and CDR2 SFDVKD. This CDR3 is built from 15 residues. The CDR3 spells CATSDSRGSGETQYF. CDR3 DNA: TGTGCCACCAGTGATTCGCGGGGTAGCGGAGAGACCCAGTACTTC.

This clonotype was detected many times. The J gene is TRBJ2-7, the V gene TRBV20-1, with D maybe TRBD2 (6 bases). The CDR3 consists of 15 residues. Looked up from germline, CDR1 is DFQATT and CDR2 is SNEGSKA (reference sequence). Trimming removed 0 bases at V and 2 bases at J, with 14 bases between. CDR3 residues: CSARESRTITYEQYF. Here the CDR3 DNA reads TGCAGTGCTAGAGAATCCCGGACTATTACCTACGAGCAGTACTTC.

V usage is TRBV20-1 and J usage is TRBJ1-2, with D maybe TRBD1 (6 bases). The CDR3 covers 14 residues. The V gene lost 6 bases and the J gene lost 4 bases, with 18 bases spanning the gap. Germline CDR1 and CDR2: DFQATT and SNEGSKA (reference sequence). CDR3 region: CSALKSGHAYGYTF. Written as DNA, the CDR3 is TGCAGTGCCTTAAAGTCGGGACACGCCTATGGCTACACCTTC.

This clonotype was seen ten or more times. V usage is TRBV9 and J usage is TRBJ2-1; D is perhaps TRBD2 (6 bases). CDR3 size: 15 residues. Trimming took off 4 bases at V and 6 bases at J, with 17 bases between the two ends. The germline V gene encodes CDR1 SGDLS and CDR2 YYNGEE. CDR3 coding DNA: TGTGCCAGCAGCCCACTGTACCGGGGAGGCAATGAGCAGTTCTTC. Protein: CASSPLYRGGNEQFF.

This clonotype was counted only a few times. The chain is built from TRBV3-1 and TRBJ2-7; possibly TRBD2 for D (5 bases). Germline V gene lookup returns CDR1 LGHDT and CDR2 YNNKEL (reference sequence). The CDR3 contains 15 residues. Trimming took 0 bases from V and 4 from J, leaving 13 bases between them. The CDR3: CASSQDLSGFYEQYF. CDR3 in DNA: TGTGCCAGCAGCCAAGATCTCTCGGGATTTTACGAGCAGTACTTC.

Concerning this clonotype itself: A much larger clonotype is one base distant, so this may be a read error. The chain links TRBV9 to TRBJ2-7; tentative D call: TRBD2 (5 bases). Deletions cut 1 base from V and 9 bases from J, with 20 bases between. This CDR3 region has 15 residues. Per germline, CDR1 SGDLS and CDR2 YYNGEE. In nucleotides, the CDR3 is TGTGCCAGCAGCGTATCGGATTCGGCCCGGGGTTGGCAGTACTTC. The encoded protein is CASSVSDSARGWQYF.

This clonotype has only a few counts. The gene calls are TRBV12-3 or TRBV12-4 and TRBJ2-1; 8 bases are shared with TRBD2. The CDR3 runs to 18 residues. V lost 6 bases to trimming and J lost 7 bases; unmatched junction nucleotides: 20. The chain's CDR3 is CASRNPLGVVGGRNEQFF. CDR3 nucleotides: TGTGCCAGCAGGAACCCCTTGGGTGTTGTCGGCGGGAGGAATGAGCAGTTCTTC.

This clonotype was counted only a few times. Here the CDR3 DNA reads TGCAGTGCTAGGGGGGGCGCAGCAGATACGCAGTATTTT. Protein sequence: CSARGGAADTQYF. V usage is TRBV20-1 and J usage is TRBJ2-3, with D perhaps assigned TRBD1 or TRBD2 (6 bases each). V gave up 3 bases and J gave up 4 bases, with 11 bases separating them. Germline assignment: CDR1 DFQATT and CDR2 SNEGSKA (reference sequence). This CDR3 is 13 amino acids long.

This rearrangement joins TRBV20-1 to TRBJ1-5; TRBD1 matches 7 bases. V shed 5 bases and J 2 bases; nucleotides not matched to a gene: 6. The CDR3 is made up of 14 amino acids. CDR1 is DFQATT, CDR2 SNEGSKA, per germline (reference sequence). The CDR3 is CSARLRGGNQPQHF. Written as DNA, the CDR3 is TGCAGTGCTCGACTCAGGGGGGGCAATCAGCCCCAGCATTTT.

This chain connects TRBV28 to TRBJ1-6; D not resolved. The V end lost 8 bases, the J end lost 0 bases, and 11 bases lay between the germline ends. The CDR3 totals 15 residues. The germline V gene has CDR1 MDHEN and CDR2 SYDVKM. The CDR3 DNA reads TGTGCCAGCCTTGTGGGTAGCTCCTATAATTCACCCCTCCACTTT. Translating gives CASLVGSSYNSPLHF.

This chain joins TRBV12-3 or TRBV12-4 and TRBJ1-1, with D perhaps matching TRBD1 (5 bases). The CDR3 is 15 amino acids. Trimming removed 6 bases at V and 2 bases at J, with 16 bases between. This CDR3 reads CASSPTPGLNTEAFF. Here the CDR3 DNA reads TGTGCCAGCAGCCCGACCCCGGGGCTCAACACTGAAGCTTTCTTT.

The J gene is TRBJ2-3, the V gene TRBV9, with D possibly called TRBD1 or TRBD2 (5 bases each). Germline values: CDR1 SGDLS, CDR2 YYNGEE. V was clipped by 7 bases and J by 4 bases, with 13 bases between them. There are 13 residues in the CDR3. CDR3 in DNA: TGTGCCAGCTCTACCGGGGCCGCAGATACGCAGTATTTT. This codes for CASSTGAADTQYF. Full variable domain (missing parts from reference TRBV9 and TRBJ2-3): DSGVTQTPKHLITATGQRVTLRCSPRSGDLSVYWYQQSLDQGLQFLIQYYNGEERAKGNILERFSAQQFPDLHSELNLSSLELGDSALYFCASSTGAADTQYFGPGTRLTVL.

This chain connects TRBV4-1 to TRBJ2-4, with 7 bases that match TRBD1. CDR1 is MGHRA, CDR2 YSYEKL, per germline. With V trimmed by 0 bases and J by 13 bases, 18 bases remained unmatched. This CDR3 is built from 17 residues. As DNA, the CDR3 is TGCGCCAGCAGCCAAGATTCGGGTGGAAAGGGGGCAGAAGAGCAGTACTTC. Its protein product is CASSQDSGGKGAEEQYF.

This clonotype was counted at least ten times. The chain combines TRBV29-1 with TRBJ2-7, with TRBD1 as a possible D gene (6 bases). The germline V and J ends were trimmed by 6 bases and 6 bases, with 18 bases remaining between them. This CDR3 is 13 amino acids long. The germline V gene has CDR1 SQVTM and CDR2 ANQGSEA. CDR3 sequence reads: CSVNSDRYGEQYF. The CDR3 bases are TGCAGCGTCAATTCGGACAGATACGGCGAGCAGTACTTC.

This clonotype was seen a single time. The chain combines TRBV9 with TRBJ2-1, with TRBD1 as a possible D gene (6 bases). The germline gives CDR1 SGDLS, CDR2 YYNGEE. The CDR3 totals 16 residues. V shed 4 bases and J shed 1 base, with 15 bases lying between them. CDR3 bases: TGTGCCAGCAGCCCCCATTCGGACAGTTCCTACAATGAGCAGTTCTTC. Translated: CASSPHSDSSYNEQFF.

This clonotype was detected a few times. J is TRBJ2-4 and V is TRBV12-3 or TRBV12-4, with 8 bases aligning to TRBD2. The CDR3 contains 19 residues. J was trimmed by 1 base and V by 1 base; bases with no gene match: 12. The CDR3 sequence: CASSLGLAGSGAAKNIQYF. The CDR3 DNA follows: TGTGCCAGCAGTTTAGGTCTAGCGGGCTCTGGGGCGGCCAAAAACATTCAGTACTTC.

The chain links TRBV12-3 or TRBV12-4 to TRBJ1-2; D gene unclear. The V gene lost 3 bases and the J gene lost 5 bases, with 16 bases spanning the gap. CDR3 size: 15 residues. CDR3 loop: CASSFPEDLGYGYTF. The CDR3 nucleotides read TGTGCCAGCAGTTTCCCGGAGGACCTCGGTTATGGCTACACCTTC.

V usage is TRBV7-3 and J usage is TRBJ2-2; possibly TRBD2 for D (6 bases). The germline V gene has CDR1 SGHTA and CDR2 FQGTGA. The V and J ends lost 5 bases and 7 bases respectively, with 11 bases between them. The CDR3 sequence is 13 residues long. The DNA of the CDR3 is TGTGCCAGCAGCGCGCAGGGAGGCGGGGAGCTGTTTTTT. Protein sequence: CASSAQGGGELFF.